This T cell receptor (beta chain) was recorded in a study of CD8 T cells in Susac syndrome (dated by TCRdb to the late 2010s). In the study overall: Of the Susac syndrome patients who were sequenced, five or six had clinically active disease and about eight were in clinical remission. At the time of blood withdrawal, Susac syndrome patients were either therapy-naive, taking corticosteroids (with some also receiving IVIg), or on IVIg alone. The study used repertoire sequencing to test whether antigen drove CD8+ T cell activation and differentiation in Susac syndrome. Points the paper makes about the study in general: The TCR sequencing and HLA analysis was acknowledged to have included a relatively small number of individuals. In patients with Susac syndrome, the CD4+ T cell repertoire showed no detectable clonal expansion.

This clonotype was found once. Its antigen remains unidentified. Per-base quality was not reported, and no clone a single base away is much larger than it. One read provides weak support. Peripheral blood CD8+ and CD4+ T cells from healthy donors, Susac syndrome patients and multiple sclerosis patients were profiled using high-throughput TCR beta sequencing. Recently defined diagnostic criteria for definite or probable disease were met by the Susac syndrome patients. Bulk CD8+ and CD4+ T cells were purified by magnetic negative isolation, while CD8+ TEMRA cells were enriched using FACS. Blood was drawn into EDTA tubes, processed within 24 hours, and PBMCs were isolated by density gradient centrifugation. PBMCs intended for TCR sequencing were cryopreserved in liquid nitrogen and thawed later in a water bath at 37 degrees C. Purity of sorted or isolated CD4+, CD8+ and CD8+ TEMRA cells was at least 90%.

RNA was extracted using the RNeasy kit, and roughly 0.45 to 1 microgram was reverse transcribed with random hexamers. The immunoSEQ multiplex PCR assay, covering 54 Vbeta and 13 Jbeta segments, was used to amplify TCR beta CDR3 regions. Bias from PCR amplification was corrected by using a synthetic template baseline for primer optimization and for computational correction. Per the authors' processing: Only productive sequences were kept, with reads annotated to V, D and J genes according to IMGT and analyzed in immunoSEQ Analyzer. Clonality was calculated as one minus the Shannon entropy normalized by log2 of the number of productive unique sequences. Public and private clones were assessed among the 100 most prevalent clones of each patient and control. Susac-specific clones were defined as absent from healthy and MS cohorts, 1052 published viral clones and other ImmuneACCESS disease sequences. TCRdb cleaned the public reads at Q25 with fastp, built clones with MiXCR and kept in-frame beta chains. Rows with a matching CDR3 protein are joined into one entry that keeps the most common DNA and genes. TCRdb's processing, not the authors', yielded these V and J calls. The sample table lists some 150,000 distinct CDR3 sequences, 85% to 95% of them with a count of one. Jointly, the top ten make up around 0.15% of the sample.

V loses 4 bases of germline sequence and J loses 6 bases, and the interval between the two ends is 15 bases. The germline V gene (reference sequence) yields LGHDT for CDR1 and YNNKEL for CDR2. From the cysteine through the phenylalanine, the CDR3 covers 14 amino acids. Only the CDR3 region is kept as DNA, spanning 42 bases read in frame from base 1. The V and J genes are TRBV3-1 and TRBJ1-1; 5 matching bases give a weak D call of TRBD1. The sample was CD4+ T cells from PBMCs. This TCR derives from a human donor with Susac syndrome. The DNA sequence reads TGTGCCAGCAGCCTGAAAGGGGTCTATGCTGAAGCTTTCTTT. This gives the protein CASSLKGVYAEAFF.